This TCR beta chain stems from a study of T cell responses to AZD1222 COVID-19 vaccine. Whole-study results and caveats: Spike-specific TCR breadth rose after two AZD1222 doses, and depth rose as well. Repertoire samples came only from after the peak T cell response.

As to this clone: The target antigen is unknown.

This CDR3 contains 16 residues. Germline values: CDR1 SGHTA, CDR2 FQGNSA. Between the trimmed V and J ends, which lost 4 bases and 7 bases, there was a span of 20 bases. Measured with immunoSEQ multiplex PCR; TCRdb has only the in-frame clones, and not every one. The table lists some 150,000 clones, approximately 90% of them singletons. The chain joins TRBV7-2 to TRBJ1-5, with TRBD1 as a possible D gene (5 bases). This receptor was taken from an adult who received the AZD1222 COVID-19 vaccine. The material sequenced was peripheral blood, taken 28 days after the second AZD1222 dose. CDR3 coding DNA: TGTGCCAGCAGCTCTACCCCCGGGACCCTAGGGCAGCCCCAGCATTTT. Translation: CASSSTPGTLGQPQHF.